A single sample gave rise to the 20 T cell receptor beta chains below, sequenced in a study of identifying expanded T cells in peripheral blood. The protocol was immunoSEQ multiplex PCR, while the TCRdb copy is restricted to in-frame clones and leaves out a portion. Of around 81,000 clones listed, around 83% were seen once; the top ten hold roughly 4.1%. Specimen: blood. Receptor source: a person aged 18 to 69 in good health.

The J gene is TRBJ2-3, the V gene TRBV11-3; D possibly corresponds to TRBD1 (6 bases). Germline CDR1 reads SGHNT; CDR2 reads YENEEA. Trimming stripped 5 bases from V and 5 bases from J, with 11 bases between. CDR3 length: 13 amino acids. The CDR3, as DNA: TGTGCCAGCAGCCATACAGGGTTAGATACGCAGTATTTT. It encodes CASSHTGLDTQYF.

The V and J genes are TRBV10-3 and TRBJ2-7, with TRBD2 matching over 9 bases. Germline trimming cut 6 bases from V and 3 bases from J; bases unmatched to any gene: 3. The CDR3 covers 13 residues. CDR1 is ENHRY, CDR2 SYGVKD, per germline. Here the CDR3 reads CAIRTSGSYEQYF. The CDR3 DNA follows: TGTGCCATCAGGACTAGCGGAAGCTACGAGCAGTACTTC.

This clone was counted a single time. The chain is built from TRBV7-9 and TRBJ2-7; 11 bases are shared with TRBD1. This CDR3 has 17 residues. The J segment lost 2 bases and the V segment lost 6 bases, leaving 12 bases of the junction unmatched. CDR1 SEHNR and CDR2 FQNEAQ come from the germline V gene (reference sequence). The CDR3 DNA reads as TGTGCCAGCAGTTTGACGGACAGGGGGCACTTTACCTACGAGCAGTACTTC. It codes for CASSLTDRGHFTYEQYF.

This sequence joins TRBV15 and TRBJ2-3; 8 bases match TRBD1. CDR1 and CDR2 (germline): LNHNV, YYDKDF (reference sequence). The CDR3 runs to 15 residues. The junction had 4 bases not matched to a gene; V was cut back by 1 base and J by 4 bases. CDR3 DNA: TGTGCCACCAGCAGAGCGGACAGGGTAGCAGATACGCAGTATTTT. Protein: CATSRADRVADTQYF.

The genes are TRBV2 and TRBJ2-7; D is ambiguous. V shed 4 bases and J shed 1 base, with 8 bases lying between them. Germline V CDR1 and CDR2: SNHLY, FYNNEI. The CDR3 is made up of 13 amino acids. CDR3 coding DNA: TGTGCCAGCAGTGTGGTAGGATCCTACGAGCAGTACTTC. Encoded protein: CASSVVGSYEQYF.

This clone was picked up a small number of times. The chain has TRBV30 and TRBJ1-6; D may be TRBD1 (6 bases). This CDR3 comprises 15 residues. V dropped 0 bases and J dropped 11 bases, with 17 bases sitting between them. Per germline, CDR1 GTSNPN and CDR2 SVGIG (reference sequence). Here the CDR3 reads CAWSVPGTRIPPLHF. DNA for the CDR3: TGTGCCTGGAGTGTACCCGGGACAAGGATTCCACCCCTCCACTTT.

J is TRBJ1-2 and V is TRBV6-1; 8 bases are a match to TRBD1. Germline trimming cut 4 bases from V and 4 bases from J; bases unmatched to any gene: 5. Germline lookup yields CDR1 MNHNS and CDR2 SASEGT. This CDR3 has 14 amino acids. The CDR3 protein is CASSAGQGAYGYTF. CDR3 DNA sequence: TGTGCCAGCAGTGCTGGACAGGGTGCCTATGGCTACACCTTC.

The chain links TRBV6-5 to TRBJ1-2; TRBD1 might be the D (5 bases). CDR1 MNHEY and CDR2 SVGAGI come from the germline V gene. Trimming shortened V by 6 bases and J by 0 bases, and 11 bases separated the two germline ends. There are 14 residues in the CDR3. CDR3 sequence (DNA): TGTGCCAGCAGGGGGGACGGTACTAACTATGGCTACACCTTC. Protein: CASRGDGTNYGYTF.

J is TRBJ1-5 and V is TRBV7-9, with TRBD1 as a possible D gene (5 bases). CDR3 length: 13 amino acids. Trimming cost V 3 bases and J 4 bases, with 7 bases left between them. Germline-derived CDR1 and CDR2 are SEHNR and FQNEAQ (reference sequence). The CDR3: CASSFEGNQPQHF. The CDR3 coding sequence is TGTGCCAGCAGCTTTGAGGGGAATCAGCCCCAGCATTTT.

This clone was seen only once. The chain combines TRBV6-6 with TRBJ2-7; 7 bases fit TRBD1. CDR1 is MNHNY, CDR2 SVGAGI, per germline (reference sequence). The CDR3 totals 13 residues. The V and J ends lost 8 bases and 3 bases, in that order; junction bases with no gene match: 7. DNA for the CDR3: TGTGCCAGCCGTCGGGACAGATTCTACGAGCAGTACTTC. This codes for CASRRDRFYEQYF.

This clone showed up just once. V and J are TRBV6-1 and TRBJ1-1; D may be TRBD1 (5 bases). The CDR3 contains 13 residues. V lost 6 bases to trimming and J lost 1 base, with 9 bases between them. Germline V gives CDR1 MNHNS, CDR2 SASEGT. The CDR3 sequence: CASRPTGNTEAFF. For the CDR3, the DNA is TGTGCCAGCAGGCCCACAGGGAACACTGAAGCTTTCTTT.

DNA for the CDR3: TGTGCCAGCAGTGAAGCCCGGACAGTAGGTCTCTATGGCTACACCTTC. Translated, it gives CASSEARTVGLYGYTF. The chain carries TRBV2 and TRBJ1-2; the D gene is possibly TRBD1 (6 bases). V lost 0 bases and J 4 bases, leaving 15 bases between the germline ends. CDR3 length: 16 amino acids. Per the germline V gene, CDR1 is SNHLY and CDR2 is FYNNEI.

CDR3 DNA: TGCGCCAGCAGCTTGGGTGCTAGCGGGGTATACTACGAGCAGTACTTC. This sequence encodes CASSLGASGVYYEQYF. The genes are TRBV5-1 and TRBJ2-7; 9 bases match TRBD2. V dropped 0 bases and J dropped 3; count of bases not matched to a gene: 7. The germline gives CDR1 SGHRS, CDR2 YFSETQ. The CDR3 has 16 residues.

The chain links TRBV7-6 to TRBJ2-3; D is unresolved. Germline CDR1 and CDR2: SGHVS and FNYEAQ. V gave up 5 bases and J gave up 5 bases, with 8 bases separating them. The CDR3 consists of 12 residues. This chain's CDR3 is CASSGNRDTQYF. CDR3 sequence (DNA): TGTGCCAGCAGCGGTAACAGAGATACGCAGTATTTT.

The rearrangement joins TRBV28 to TRBJ1-6, with TRBD1 as a possible D gene (5 bases). CDR1 and CDR2 (germline): MDHEN, SYDVKM. V lost 0 bases to trimming and J lost 2 bases, with 11 bases between them. CDR3 length: 17 amino acids. The CDR3 loop is CASSLWHRSPYNSPLHF. The CDR3 DNA reads TGTGCCAGCAGTTTATGGCACAGGTCTCCCTATAATTCACCCCTCCACTTT.

This clone was picked up one time. The genes are TRBV10-3 and TRBJ1-5; 9 nucleotides line up with TRBD1. This CDR3 is 14 amino acids long. Germline CDR1 reads ENHRY; CDR2 reads SYGVKD. V lost 10 bases and J lost 7; bases outside the gene matches: 11. CDR3 region: CATNRQGDTQPQHF. CDR3 DNA sequence: TGTGCCACTAATCGACAGGGGGACACGCAGCCCCAGCATTTT.

The chain uses TRBV5-1 and TRBJ2-5, with TRBD1 matching 10 bases. CDR3 length equals 16 residues. Germline CDR1 is SGHRS and CDR2 is YFSETQ. After removal of 0 bases from V and 4 bases from J, the junction contained 6 bases not matched to a gene. In DNA form, the CDR3 reads TGCGCCAGCAGCTTGGTAGACAGGGGGCGCGGAGAGACCCAGTACTTC. Translated: CASSLVDRGRGETQYF.

The chain has TRBV10-3 and TRBJ1-1, with 8 bases that match TRBD1. The CDR3 sequence is 16 residues long. The germline CDR1 and CDR2 sequences are ENHRY and SYGVKD. V lost 3 bases to trimming and J lost 0 bases; unmatched junction nucleotides: 6. CDR3 loop: CAISDLGQGMNTEAFF. CDR3 sequence (DNA): TGTGCCATCAGTGACCTAGGACAGGGAATGAACACTGAAGCTTTCTTT.

This clone appeared once. The chain has TRBV9 and TRBJ1-2; no definite D call. The CDR3 loop spans 14 amino acids. V was cut by 4 bases and J by 0 bases, with 10 bases left in between. Germline loops: CDR1 SGDLS, CDR2 YYNGEE. Written as DNA, the CDR3 is TGTGCCAGCAGCCCAGAGGAAGCTAACTATGGCTACACCTTC. This translates into CASSPEEANYGYTF.

The J gene is TRBJ2-3, the V gene TRBV4-3; 7 bases map to TRBD1. The CDR3 is made up of 15 amino acids. Germline V lookup: CDR1 LGHNA, CDR2 YSLEER. V lost 0 bases, J lost 1 base, and 1 base stayed unmatched. For the CDR3, the DNA is TGCGCCAGCAGCCAAGAAGGGACAGGCACAGATACGCAGTATTTT. It codes for CASSQEGTGTDTQYF.